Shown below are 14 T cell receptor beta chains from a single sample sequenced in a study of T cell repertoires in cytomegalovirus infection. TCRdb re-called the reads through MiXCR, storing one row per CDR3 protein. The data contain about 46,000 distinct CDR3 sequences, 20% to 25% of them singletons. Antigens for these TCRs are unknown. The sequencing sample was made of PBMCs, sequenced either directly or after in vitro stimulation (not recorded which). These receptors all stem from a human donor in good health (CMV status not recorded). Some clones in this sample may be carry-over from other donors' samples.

The DNA for the CDR3 is TGTGCCAGCAGCCTAAAGGGACAGGGTAATCAGCCCCAGCATTTT. Protein: CASSLKGQGNQPQHF. J is TRBJ1-5 and V is TRBV5-4, with TRBD1 matching 9 bases. This CDR3 has 15 amino acids. V lost 4 bases to trimming and J lost 4 bases; unmatched junction nucleotides: 6. The germline gives CDR1 SGHNT, CDR2 YYREEE (reference sequence).

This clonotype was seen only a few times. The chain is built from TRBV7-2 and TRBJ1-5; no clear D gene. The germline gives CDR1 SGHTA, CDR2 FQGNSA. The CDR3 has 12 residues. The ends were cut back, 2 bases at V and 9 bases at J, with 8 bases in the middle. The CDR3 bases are TGTGCCAGCAGCTTAAGGGAAATGCCCCAGCATTTT. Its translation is CASSLREMPQHF.

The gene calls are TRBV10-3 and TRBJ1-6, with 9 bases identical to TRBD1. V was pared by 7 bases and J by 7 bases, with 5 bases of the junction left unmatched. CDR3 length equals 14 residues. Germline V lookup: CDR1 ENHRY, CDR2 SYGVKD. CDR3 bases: TGTGCCATCACCCCGGACAGGGGAAATTCACCCCTCCACTTT. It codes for CAITPDRGNSPLHF.

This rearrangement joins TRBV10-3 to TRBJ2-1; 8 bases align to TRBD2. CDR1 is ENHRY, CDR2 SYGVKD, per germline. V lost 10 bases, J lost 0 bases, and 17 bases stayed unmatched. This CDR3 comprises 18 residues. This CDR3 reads CATRGLREGGSSYNEQFF. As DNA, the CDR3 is TGTGCCACCCGAGGCCTACGGGAGGGCGGGAGCTCCTACAATGAGCAGTTCTTC.

This CDR3 reads CASSYNNQETQYF. CDR3 DNA: TGTGCCAGCAGTTACAACAACCAAGAGACCCAGTACTTC. The chain links TRBV6-5 to TRBJ2-5, with D unresolved. The V end lost 2 bases, the J end lost 0 bases, and 4 bases lay between the germline ends. The length of the CDR3 is 13 residues. Germline loops: CDR1 MNHEY, CDR2 SVGAGI.

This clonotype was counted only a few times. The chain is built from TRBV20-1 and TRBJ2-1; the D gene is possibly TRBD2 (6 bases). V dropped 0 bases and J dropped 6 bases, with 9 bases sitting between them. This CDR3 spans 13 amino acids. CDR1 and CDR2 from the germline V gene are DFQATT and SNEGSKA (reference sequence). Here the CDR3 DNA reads TGCAGTGCTAGAGATTCAGCGGGCAATGAGCAGTTCTTC. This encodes CSARDSAGNEQFF.

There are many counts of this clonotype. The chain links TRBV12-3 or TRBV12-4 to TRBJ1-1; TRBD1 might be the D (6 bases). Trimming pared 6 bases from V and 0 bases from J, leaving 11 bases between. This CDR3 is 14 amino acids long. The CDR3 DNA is TGTGCCAGCAGGTGGACAGTCATGAACACTGAAGCTTTCTTT. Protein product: CASRWTVMNTEAFF.

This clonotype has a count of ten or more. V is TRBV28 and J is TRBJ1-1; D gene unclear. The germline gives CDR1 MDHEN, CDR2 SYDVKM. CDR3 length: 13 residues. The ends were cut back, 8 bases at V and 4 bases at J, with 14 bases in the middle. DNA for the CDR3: TGTGCCAGCCAACCTGGTGGAGCCACTGAAGCTTTCTTT. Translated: CASQPGGATEAFF.

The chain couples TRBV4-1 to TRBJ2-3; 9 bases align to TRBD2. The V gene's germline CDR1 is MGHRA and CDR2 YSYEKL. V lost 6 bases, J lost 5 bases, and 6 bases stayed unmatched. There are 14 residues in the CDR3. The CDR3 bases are TGCGCCAGCAGTGAGGCGGGGGGGATAGATACGCAGTATTTT. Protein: CASSEAGGIDTQYF.

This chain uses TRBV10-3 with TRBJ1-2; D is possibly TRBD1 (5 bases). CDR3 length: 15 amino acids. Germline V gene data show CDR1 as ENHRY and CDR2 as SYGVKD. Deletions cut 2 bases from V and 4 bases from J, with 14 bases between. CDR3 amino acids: CAISEERTQGYGYTF. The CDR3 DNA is TGTGCCATCAGTGAGGAACGGACCCAGGGCTATGGCTACACCTTC.

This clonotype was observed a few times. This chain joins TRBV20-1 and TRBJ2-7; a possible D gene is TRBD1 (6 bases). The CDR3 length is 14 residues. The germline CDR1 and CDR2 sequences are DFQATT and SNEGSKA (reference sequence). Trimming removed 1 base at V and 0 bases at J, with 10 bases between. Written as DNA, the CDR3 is TGCAGTGCTAGAGGGGACACCTCCTCCTACGAGCAGTACTTC. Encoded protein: CSARGDTSSYEQYF.

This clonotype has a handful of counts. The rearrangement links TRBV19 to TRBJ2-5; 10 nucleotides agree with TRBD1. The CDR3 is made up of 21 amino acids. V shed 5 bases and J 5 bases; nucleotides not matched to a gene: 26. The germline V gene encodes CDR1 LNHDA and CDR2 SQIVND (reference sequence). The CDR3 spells CASSPPTGRTGGGLAWETQYF. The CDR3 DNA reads TGTGCCAGTAGTCCGCCAACGGGGCGGACAGGGGGTGGATTGGCATGGGAGACCCAGTACTTC.

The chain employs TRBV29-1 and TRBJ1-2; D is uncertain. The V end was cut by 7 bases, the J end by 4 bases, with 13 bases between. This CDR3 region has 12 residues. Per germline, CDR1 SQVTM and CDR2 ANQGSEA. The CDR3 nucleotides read TGCAGCGGGGGTTTTTCCGGCTATGGCTACACCTTC. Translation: CSGGFSGYGYTF.

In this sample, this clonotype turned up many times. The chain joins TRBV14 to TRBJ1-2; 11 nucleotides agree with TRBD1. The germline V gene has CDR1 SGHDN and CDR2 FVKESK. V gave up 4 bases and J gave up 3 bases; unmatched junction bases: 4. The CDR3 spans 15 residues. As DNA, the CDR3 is TGTGCCAGCAGCCCGAGGGACAGGGGGTACTATGGCTACACCTTC. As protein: CASSPRDRGYYGYTF.